A selection of T cell receptor beta chains follows, all from one sample in a study of naive and memory T cell subsets. TCRdb itself ran the UMI-ligation and nested PCR reads through MiXCR, one entry per CDR3 protein. The sample records about 8,000 distinct CDR3 sequences, around 28% being singletons. What was sequenced was CD8+ TEMRA cells from blood. These receptors all come from a human donor in good health. Both conserved end residues are part of each CDR3. The order of the fields is J gene, V gene, CDR3 protein.

J gene: TRBJ2-1; V gene: TRBV19; CDR3 protein: CASSRLTSYNEQFF
J gene: TRBJ2-7; V gene: TRBV3-1; CDR3 protein: CASSMTGDEQYF
J gene: TRBJ2-1; V gene: TRBV7-9; CDR3 protein: CASSSAGLAVNEQFF
J gene: TRBJ1-4; V gene: TRBV19; CDR3 protein: CASSSGFWKLFF
J gene: TRBJ2-5; V gene: TRBV29-1; CDR3 protein: CSVVPSGETQYF
J gene: TRBJ2-7; V gene: TRBV12-3/TRBV12-4; CDR3 protein: CASSLDRVDEQYF
J gene: TRBJ2-4; V gene: TRBV6-6; CDR3 protein: CASSYSAPFSTGDIQYF
J gene: TRBJ2-7; V gene: TRBV18; CDR3 protein: CASSPTRVRDEQYF
J gene: TRBJ1-1; V gene: TRBV7-9; CDR3 protein: CASSFPGSEKAFF
J gene: TRBJ1-1; V gene: TRBV20-1; CDR3 protein: CSARGGQSNTEAFF
J gene: TRBJ2-3; V gene: TRBV29-1; CDR3 protein: CSVEDGALNTQYF
J gene: TRBJ1-6; V gene: TRBV28; CDR3 protein: CASRDRPSNSPLHF
J gene: TRBJ2-2; V gene: TRBV27; CDR3 protein: CASSLGGLVRGGELFF
J gene: TRBJ2-3; V gene: TRBV24-1; CDR3 protein: CATSDFWGSTDTQYF
J gene: TRBJ1-1; V gene: TRBV19; CDR3 protein: CASSIDPGTNTEAFF
J gene: TRBJ2-7; V gene: TRBV6-6; CDR3 protein: CASSSRRTSYEQYF
J gene: TRBJ2-7; V gene: TRBV14; CDR3 protein: CASSQEFTSFYEQYF
J gene: TRBJ1-3; V gene: TRBV12-3/TRBV12-4; CDR3 protein: CASSPPGAQNTIYF
J gene: TRBJ2-7; V gene: TRBV20-1; CDR3 protein: CSATSWGGAEQYF
J gene: TRBJ2-7; V gene: TRBV5-8; CDR3 protein: CASSWDQGTPYEQYF
J gene: TRBJ1-1; V gene: TRBV29-1; CDR3 protein: CSVEHPTEAFF
J gene: TRBJ2-1; V gene: TRBV4-3; CDR3 protein: CASSQGRIAESYNEQFF
J gene: TRBJ2-2; V gene: TRBV12-3/TRBV12-4; CDR3 protein: CAVRQGNTGELFF
J gene: TRBJ2-1; V gene: TRBV2; CDR3 protein: CAVPSGRSVNEQFF
J gene: TRBJ1-6; V gene: TRBV4-3; CDR3 protein: CASSQEGCYNSPLHF
J gene: TRBJ2-7; V gene: TRBV4-3; CDR3 protein: CASSQEPREDYEQYF
J gene: TRBJ2-7; V gene: TRBV7-4; CDR3 protein: CASSRQGPPYEQYF
J gene: TRBJ1-5; V gene: TRBV9; CDR3 protein: CASSVGGSNQPQHF
J gene: TRBJ2-7; V gene: TRBV7-9; CDR3 protein: CASSLGPWGQYF